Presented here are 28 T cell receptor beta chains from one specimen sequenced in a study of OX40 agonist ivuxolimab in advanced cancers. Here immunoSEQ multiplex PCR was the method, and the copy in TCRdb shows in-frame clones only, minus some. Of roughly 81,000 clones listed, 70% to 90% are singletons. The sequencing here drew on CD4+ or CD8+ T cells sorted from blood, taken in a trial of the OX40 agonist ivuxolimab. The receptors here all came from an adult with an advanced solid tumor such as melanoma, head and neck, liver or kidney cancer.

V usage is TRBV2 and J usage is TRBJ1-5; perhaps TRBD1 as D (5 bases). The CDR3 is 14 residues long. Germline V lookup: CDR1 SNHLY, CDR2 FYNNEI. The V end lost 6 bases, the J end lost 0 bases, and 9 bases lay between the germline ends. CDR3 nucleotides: TGTGCCAGCAGCAGGGATCTTAGCAATCAGCCCCAGCATTTT. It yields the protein CASSRDLSNQPQHF.

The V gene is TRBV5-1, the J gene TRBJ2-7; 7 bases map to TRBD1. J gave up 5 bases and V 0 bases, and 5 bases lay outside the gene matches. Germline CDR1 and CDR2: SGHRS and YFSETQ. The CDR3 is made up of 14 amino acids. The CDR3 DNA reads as TGCGCCAGCAGCTTGGGCCAGGGACAGAACGAGCAGTACTTC. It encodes CASSLGQGQNEQYF.

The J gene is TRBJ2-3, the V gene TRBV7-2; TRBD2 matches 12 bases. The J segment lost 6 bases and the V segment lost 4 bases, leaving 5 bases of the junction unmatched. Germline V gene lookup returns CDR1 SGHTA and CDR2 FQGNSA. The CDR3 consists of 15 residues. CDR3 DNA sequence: TGTGCCAGCAGCTACCTAGCGGGAGGGTTCGATACGCAGTATTTT. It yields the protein CASSYLAGGFDTQYF.

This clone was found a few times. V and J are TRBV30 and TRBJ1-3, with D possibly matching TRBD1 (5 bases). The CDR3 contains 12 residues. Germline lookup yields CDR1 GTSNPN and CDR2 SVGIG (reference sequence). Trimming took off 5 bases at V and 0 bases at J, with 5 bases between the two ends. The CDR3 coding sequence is TGTGCCTGGCAGGGCTCTGGAAACACCATATATTTT. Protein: CAWQGSGNTIYF.

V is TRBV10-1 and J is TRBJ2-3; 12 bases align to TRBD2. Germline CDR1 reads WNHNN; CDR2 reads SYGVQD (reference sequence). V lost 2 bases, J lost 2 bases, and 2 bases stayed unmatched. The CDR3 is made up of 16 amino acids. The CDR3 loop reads CASSETSGRNTDTQYF. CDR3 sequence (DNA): TGCGCCAGCAGTGAGACTAGCGGGAGGAACACAGATACGCAGTATTTT.

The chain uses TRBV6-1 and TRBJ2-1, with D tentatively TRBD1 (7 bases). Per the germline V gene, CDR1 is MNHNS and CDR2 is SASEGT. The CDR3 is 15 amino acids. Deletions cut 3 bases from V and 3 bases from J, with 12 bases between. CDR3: CASSDSRGVYNEQFF. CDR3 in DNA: TGTGCCAGCAGTGACTCCAGGGGGGTCTACAATGAGCAGTTCTTC.

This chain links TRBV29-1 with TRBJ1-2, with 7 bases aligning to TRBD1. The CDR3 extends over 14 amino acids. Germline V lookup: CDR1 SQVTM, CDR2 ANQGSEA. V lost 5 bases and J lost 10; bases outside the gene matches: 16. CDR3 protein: CSVWTTGASLDYTF. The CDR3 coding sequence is TGCAGCGTTTGGACAACAGGGGCCTCGCTTGACTACACCTTC.

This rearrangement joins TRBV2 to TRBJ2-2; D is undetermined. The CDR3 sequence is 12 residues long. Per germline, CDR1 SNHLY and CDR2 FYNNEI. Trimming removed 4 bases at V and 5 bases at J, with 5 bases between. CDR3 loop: CASSAVTGELFF. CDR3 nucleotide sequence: TGTGCCAGCAGTGCAGTGACCGGGGAGCTGTTTTTT.

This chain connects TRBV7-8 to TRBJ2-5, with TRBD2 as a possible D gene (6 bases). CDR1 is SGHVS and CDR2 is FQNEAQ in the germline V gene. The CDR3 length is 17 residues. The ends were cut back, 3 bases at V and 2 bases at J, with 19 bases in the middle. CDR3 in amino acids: CASSLGGGTLGQETQYF. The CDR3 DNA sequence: TGTGCCAGCAGCTTGGGAGGCGGGACCCTAGGGCAAGAGACCCAGTACTTC.

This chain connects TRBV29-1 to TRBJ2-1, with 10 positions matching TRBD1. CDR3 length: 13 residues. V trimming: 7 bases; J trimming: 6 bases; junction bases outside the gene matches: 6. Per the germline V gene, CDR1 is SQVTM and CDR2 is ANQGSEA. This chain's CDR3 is CSGGQGGLNEQFF. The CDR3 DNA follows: TGCAGCGGTGGACAGGGGGGCCTCAATGAGCAGTTCTTC.

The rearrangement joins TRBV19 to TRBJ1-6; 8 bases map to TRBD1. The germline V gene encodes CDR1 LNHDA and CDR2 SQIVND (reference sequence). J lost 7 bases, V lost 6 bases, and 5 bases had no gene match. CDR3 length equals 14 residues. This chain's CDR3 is CASRSRQGNSPLHF. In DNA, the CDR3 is TGTGCCAGTAGGTCGAGACAGGGGAATTCACCCCTCCACTTT.

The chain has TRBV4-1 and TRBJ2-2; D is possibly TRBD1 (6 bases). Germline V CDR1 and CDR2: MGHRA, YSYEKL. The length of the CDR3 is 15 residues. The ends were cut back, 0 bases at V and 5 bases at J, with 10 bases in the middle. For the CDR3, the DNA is TGCGCCAGCAGCCAAGATCGCAGGGGAACCGGGGAGCTGTTTTTT. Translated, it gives CASSQDRRGTGELFF.

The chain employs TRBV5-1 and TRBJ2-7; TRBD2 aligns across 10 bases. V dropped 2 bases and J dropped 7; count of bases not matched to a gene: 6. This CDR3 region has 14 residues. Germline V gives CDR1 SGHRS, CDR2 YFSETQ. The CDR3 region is CASSFLAGAGEQYF. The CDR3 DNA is TGCGCCAGCAGCTTCCTAGCGGGAGCAGGTGAGCAGTACTTC.

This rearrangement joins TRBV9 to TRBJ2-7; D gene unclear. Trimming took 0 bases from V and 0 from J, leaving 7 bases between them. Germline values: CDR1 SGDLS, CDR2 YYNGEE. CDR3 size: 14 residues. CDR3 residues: CASSVEGSSYEQYF. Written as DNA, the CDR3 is TGTGCCAGCAGCGTAGAAGGCAGCTCCTACGAGCAGTACTTC.

The CDR3 sequence is CASKGIRDRGPGANVLTF. The CDR3 DNA follows: TGTGCCAGTAAAGGAATCCGGGACAGGGGGCCCGGGGCCAACGTCCTGACTTTC. The gene calls are TRBV19 and TRBJ2-6; 12 bases fit TRBD1. The length of the CDR3 is 18 residues. V shed 7 bases and J 4 bases; nucleotides not matched to a gene: 11. CDR1 is LNHDA, CDR2 SQIVND, per germline (reference sequence). Combining the CDR3 with reference TRBV19 and TRBJ2-6 gives the whole variable domain DGGITQSPKYLFRKEGQNVTLSCEQNLNHDAMYWYRQDPGQGLRLIYYSQIVNDFQKGDIAEGYSVSREKKESFPLTVTSAQKNPTAFYLCASKGIRDRGPGANVLTFGAGSRLTVL.

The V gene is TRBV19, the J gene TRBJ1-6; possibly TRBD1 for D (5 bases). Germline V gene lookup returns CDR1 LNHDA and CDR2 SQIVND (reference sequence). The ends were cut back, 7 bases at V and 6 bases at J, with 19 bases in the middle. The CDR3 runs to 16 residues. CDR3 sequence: CASMFGSSGPNSPLHF. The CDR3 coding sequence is TGTGCCAGTATGTTCGGGTCGTCAGGGCCTAATTCACCCCTCCACTTT. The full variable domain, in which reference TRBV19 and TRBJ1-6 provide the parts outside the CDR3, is DGGITQSPKYLFRKEGQNVTLSCEQNLNHDAMYWYRQDPGQGLRLIYYSQIVNDFQKGDIAEGYSVSREKKESFPLTVTSAQKNPTAFYLCASMFGSSGPNSPLHFGNGTRLTVT.

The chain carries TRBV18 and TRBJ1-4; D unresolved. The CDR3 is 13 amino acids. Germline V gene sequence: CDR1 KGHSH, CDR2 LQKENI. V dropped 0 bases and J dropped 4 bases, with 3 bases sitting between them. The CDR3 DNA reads TGTGCCAGCTCACCACCCAGTAATGAAAAACTGTTTTTT. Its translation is CASSPPSNEKLFF.

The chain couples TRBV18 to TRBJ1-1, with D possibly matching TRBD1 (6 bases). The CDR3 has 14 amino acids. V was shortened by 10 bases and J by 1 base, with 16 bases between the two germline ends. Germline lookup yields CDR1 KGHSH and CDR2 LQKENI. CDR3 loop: CATVQGFPNTEAFF. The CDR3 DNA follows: TGTGCCACCGTCCAGGGGTTTCCGAACACTGAAGCTTTCTTT.

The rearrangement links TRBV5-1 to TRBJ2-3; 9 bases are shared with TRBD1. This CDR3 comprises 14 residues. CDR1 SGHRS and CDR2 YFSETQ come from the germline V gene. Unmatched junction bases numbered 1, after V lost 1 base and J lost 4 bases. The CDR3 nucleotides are TGCGCCAGCAGCTTGTACAGGGGGCCAGATACGCAGTATTTT. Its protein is CASSLYRGPDTQYF. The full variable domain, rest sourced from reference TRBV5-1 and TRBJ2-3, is KAGVTQTPRYLIKTRGQQVTLSCSPISGHRSVSWYQQTPGQGLQFLFEYFSETQRNKGNFPGRFSGRQFSNSRSEMNVSTLELGDSALYLCASSLYRGPDTQYFGPGTRLTVL.

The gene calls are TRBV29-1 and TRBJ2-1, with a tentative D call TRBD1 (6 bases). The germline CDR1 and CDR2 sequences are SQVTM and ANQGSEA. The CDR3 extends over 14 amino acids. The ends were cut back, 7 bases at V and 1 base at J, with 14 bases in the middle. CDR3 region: CSGGGRGSYNEQFF. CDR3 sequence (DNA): TGCAGCGGTGGTGGCAGGGGTTCCTACAATGAGCAGTTCTTC.

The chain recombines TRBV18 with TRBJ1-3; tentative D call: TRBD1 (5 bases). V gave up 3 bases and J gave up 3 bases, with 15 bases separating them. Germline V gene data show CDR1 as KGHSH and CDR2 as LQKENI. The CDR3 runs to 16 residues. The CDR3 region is CASSPPIQGYGNTIYF. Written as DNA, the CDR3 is TGTGCCAGCTCACCTCCAATCCAGGGTTATGGAAACACCATATATTTT.

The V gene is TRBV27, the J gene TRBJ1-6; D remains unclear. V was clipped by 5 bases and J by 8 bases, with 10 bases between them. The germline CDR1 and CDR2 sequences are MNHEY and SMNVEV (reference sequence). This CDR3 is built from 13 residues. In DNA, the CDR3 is TGTGCCAGCAGTACCCCGGGCGATTCACCCCTCCACTTT. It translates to CASSTPGDSPLHF.

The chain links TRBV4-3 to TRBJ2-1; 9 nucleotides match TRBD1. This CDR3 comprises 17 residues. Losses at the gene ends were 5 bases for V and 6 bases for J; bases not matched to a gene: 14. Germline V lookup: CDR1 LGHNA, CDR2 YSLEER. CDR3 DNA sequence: TGCGCCAGCAGCTTAGAGAGACCGGGACAGGGTTCCAATGAGCAGTTCTTC. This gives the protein CASSLERPGQGSNEQFF.

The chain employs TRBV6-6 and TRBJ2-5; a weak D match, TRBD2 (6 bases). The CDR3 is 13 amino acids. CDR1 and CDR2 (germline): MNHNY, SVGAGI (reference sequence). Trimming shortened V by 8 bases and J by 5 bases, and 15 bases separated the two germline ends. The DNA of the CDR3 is TGTGCCAGCCGACGAGGTGGGAGGGAGACCCAGTACTTC. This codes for CASRRGGRETQYF.

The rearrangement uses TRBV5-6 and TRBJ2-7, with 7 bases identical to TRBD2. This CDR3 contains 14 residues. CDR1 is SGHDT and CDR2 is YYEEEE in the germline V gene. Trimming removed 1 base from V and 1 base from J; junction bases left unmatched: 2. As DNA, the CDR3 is TGTGCCAGCAGCTTGCCGGGGGGTTCCTACGAGCAGTACTTC. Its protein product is CASSLPGGSYEQYF.

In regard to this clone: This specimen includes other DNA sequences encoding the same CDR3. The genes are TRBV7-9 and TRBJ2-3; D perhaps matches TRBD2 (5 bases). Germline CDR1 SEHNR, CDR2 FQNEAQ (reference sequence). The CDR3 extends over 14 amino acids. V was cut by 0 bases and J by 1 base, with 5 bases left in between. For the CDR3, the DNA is TGTGCCAGCAGCTTAGCCGGGGGCACAGATACGCAGTATTTT. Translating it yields CASSLAGGTDTQYF.

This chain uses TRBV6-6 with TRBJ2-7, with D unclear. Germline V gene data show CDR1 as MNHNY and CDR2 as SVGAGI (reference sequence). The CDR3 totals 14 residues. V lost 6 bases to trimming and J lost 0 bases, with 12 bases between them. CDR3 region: CASSYGRRSYEQYF. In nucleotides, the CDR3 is TGTGCCAGCAGCTACGGACGTCGCTCCTACGAGCAGTACTTC.

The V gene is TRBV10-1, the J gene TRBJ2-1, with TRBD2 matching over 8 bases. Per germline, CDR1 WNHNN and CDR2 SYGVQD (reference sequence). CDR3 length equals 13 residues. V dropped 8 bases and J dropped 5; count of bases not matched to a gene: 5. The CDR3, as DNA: TGCGCCAGCTCGCGGGGGGCCAACAATGAGCAGTTCTTC. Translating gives CASSRGANNEQFF.